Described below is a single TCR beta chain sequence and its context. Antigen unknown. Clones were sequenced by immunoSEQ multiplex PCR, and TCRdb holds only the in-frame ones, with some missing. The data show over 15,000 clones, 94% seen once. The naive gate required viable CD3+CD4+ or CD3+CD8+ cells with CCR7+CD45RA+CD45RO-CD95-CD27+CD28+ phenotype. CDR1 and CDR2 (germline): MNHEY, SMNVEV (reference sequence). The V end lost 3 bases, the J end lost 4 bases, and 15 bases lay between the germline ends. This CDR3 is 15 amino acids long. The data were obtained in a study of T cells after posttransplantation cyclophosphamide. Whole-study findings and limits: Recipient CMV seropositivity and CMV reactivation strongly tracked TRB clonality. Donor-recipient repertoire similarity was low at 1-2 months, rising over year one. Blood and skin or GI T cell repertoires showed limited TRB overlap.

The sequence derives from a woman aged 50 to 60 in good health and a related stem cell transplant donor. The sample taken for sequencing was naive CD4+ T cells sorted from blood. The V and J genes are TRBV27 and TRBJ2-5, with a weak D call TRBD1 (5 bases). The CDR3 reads CASSFRVDTRETQYF. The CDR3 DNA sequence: TGTGCCAGCAGTTTTCGAGTGGACACTCGAGAGACCCAGTACTTC.